This passage covers 14 T cell receptor beta chains from one sample sequenced in a study of T cell responses to AZD1222 COVID-19 vaccine. Measured with immunoSEQ multiplex PCR; TCRdb has only the in-frame clones, and not every one. The sample contains about 120,000 clones, around 90% of which appear only once. Sequences were derived from peripheral blood, sampled on day 0 of MenACWY control vaccination. All receptors derive from an adult in good health.

This clone was observed once. This chain links TRBV20-1 with TRBJ2-7; no clear D. Per the germline V gene, CDR1 is DFQATT and CDR2 is SNEGSKA (reference sequence). This CDR3 has 11 amino acids. V was trimmed by 6 bases and J by 4 bases, leaving 10 bases between them. CDR3 protein: CSASSEYEQYV. For the CDR3, the DNA is TGCAGTGCCAGTTCGGAATACGAGCAGTACGTC.

In its sample, this clone is medium-sized. V is TRBV6-2 or TRBV6-3 and J is TRBJ2-3; 7 nucleotides agree with TRBD1. This CDR3 is built from 16 residues. Trimming at V came to 6 bases and at J to 0 bases, leaving 9 bases not matched to a gene. CDR1 MNHEY and CDR2 SVGEGT come from the germline V gene. Here the CDR3 DNA reads TGTGCCAGCAGCTCCGGGACAGAAACTAGCACAGATACGCAGTATTTT. It yields the protein CASSSGTETSTDTQYF.

The chain combines TRBV7-2 with TRBJ2-1; 12 nucleotides match TRBD2. This CDR3 region has 17 residues. Germline V gene lookup returns CDR1 SGHTA and CDR2 FQGNSA. The ends lost 4 bases at V and 6 bases at J; junction bases unmatched: 10. The CDR3 spells CASSSGGLAGGSNEQFF. The CDR3 nucleotides are TGTGCCAGCAGCTCCGGGGGGCTAGCGGGAGGGAGCAATGAGCAGTTCTTC. Full variable domain (outside the CDR3, taken from reference TRBV7-2 and TRBJ2-1): GAGVSQSPSNKVTEKGKDVELRCDPISGHTALYWYRQSLGQGLEFLIYFQGNSAPDKSGLPSDRFSAERTGGSVSTLTIQRTQQEDSAVYLCASSSGGLAGGSNEQFFGPGTRLTVL.

This sequence joins TRBV30 and TRBJ1-1; perhaps TRBD1 as D (6 bases). Germline-derived CDR1 and CDR2 are GTSNPN and SVGIG (reference sequence). V was trimmed by 2 bases and J by 2 bases, leaving 9 bases between them. The CDR3 spans 13 residues. CDR3 coding DNA: TGTGCCTGGAGTAAGACAGGAAACACTGAAGCTTTCTTT. Protein product: CAWSKTGNTEAFF.

This chain uses TRBV5-1 with TRBJ2-3; a possible D gene is TRBD2 (6 bases). Trimming took 8 bases from V and 2 from J, leaving 12 bases between them. The CDR3 extends over 13 amino acids. Germline V CDR1 and CDR2: SGHRS, YFSETQ. The CDR3 loop reads CARPGVYTDTQYF. The CDR3 region has the DNA TGCGCCAGGCCGGGGGTGTACACAGATACGCAGTATTTT.

The chain has TRBV7-2 and TRBJ2-5, with 9 bases that match TRBD1. This CDR3 region has 18 residues. V was clipped by 5 bases and J by 4 bases; unmatched bases: 17. Germline V CDR1 and CDR2: SGHTA, FQGNSA. The CDR3 protein is CASSQVGNRDRVRETQYF. The DNA for the CDR3 is TGTGCCAGCAGCCAAGTCGGCAACCGGGACAGGGTCCGAGAGACCCAGTACTTC.

This chain connects TRBV7-9 to TRBJ2-3, with no clear D. CDR3 length: 15 residues. The V end lost 1 base, the J end lost 6 bases, and 14 bases lay between the germline ends. The V gene's germline CDR1 is SEHNR and CDR2 FQNEAQ (reference sequence). The CDR3 is CASSLGVAMRDTQYF. Here the CDR3 DNA reads TGTGCCAGCAGCTTAGGGGTAGCTATGAGGGATACGCAGTATTTT.

V and J are TRBV5-1 and TRBJ2-1; D is ambiguous. CDR1 is SGHRS, CDR2 YFSETQ, per germline. V shed 0 bases and J shed 7 bases, with 8 bases lying between them. CDR3 size: 13 residues. The CDR3 DNA follows: TGCGCCAGCAGCTTGGACGTCCGGAATGAGCAGTTCTTC. Protein product: CASSLDVRNEQFF. Drawing the rest from reference TRBV5-1 and TRBJ2-1, the complete variable domain is KAGVTQTPRYLIKTRGQQVTLSCSPISGHRSVSWYQQTPGQGLQFLFEYFSETQRNKGNFPGRFSGRQFSNSRSEMNVSTLELGDSALYLCASSLDVRNEQFFGPGTRLTVL.

The rearrangement uses TRBV27 and TRBJ2-7, with 12 bases aligning to TRBD1. Unmatched junction bases numbered 24, after V lost 6 bases and J lost 6 bases. The CDR3 extends over 20 amino acids. Germline V CDR1 and CDR2: MNHEY, SMNVEV (reference sequence). This CDR3 reads CASSLTTGQGALASFGEQYF. The CDR3 coding sequence is TGTGCCAGCAGCCTTACAACGGGACAGGGGGCTCTCGCTAGTTTTGGCGAGCAGTACTTC.

The rearrangement joins TRBV7-8 to TRBJ2-7; perhaps TRBD1 as D (7 bases). Germline assignment: CDR1 SGHVS and CDR2 FQNEAQ. The V end was cut by 6 bases, the J end by 3 bases, with 24 bases between. There are 17 residues in the CDR3. In DNA form, the CDR3 reads TGTGCCAGCAGTTCCCCCGGCGGGACAGCGGCGAACTACGAGCAGTACTTC. It encodes CASSSPGGTAANYEQYF.

The rearrangement uses TRBV7-9 and TRBJ2-3; TRBD2 agrees at 9 bases. J was trimmed by 3 bases and V by 6 bases; bases with no gene match: 13. CDR1 and CDR2 from the germline V gene are SEHNR and FQNEAQ (reference sequence). This CDR3 comprises 17 residues. The CDR3 is CASRVRPGTSRTDTQYF. The CDR3 nucleotides are TGTGCCAGCAGAGTGAGACCCGGGACTAGCAGGACAGATACGCAGTATTTT.

In regard to this clone: Other DNA variants within this sample encode the same CDR3. J is TRBJ2-7 and V is TRBV2; 7 nucleotides align to TRBD2. The CDR3 runs to 15 residues. Germline V gene lookup returns CDR1 SNHLY and CDR2 FYNNEI. V gave up 6 bases and J gave up 0 bases; unmatched junction bases: 8. The CDR3 reads CASSPGTTSSYEQYV. The CDR3 DNA is TGTGCCAGCAGCCCCGGGACTACCAGCTCCTACGAGCAGTACGTC.

The J gene is TRBJ2-4, the V gene TRBV7-2; TRBD1 matches at 7 bases. Germline CDR1 reads SGHTA; CDR2 reads FQGNSA. Trimming took 1 base from V and 0 from J; bases not matched to a gene: 6. The CDR3 loop spans 17 amino acids. The CDR3 bases are TGTGCCAGCAGCTTAGGTACAGGGGTACTAGCCAAAAACATTCAGTACTTC. This translates into CASSLGTGVLAKNIQYF.

The chain carries TRBV5-1 and TRBJ2-3; D gene uncertain. This CDR3 contains 15 residues. With 0 bases removed from V and 2 bases from J, the gap between germline ends came to 10 bases. Per germline, CDR1 SGHRS and CDR2 YFSETQ. The CDR3 reads CASSLAGGPTDTQYF. Written as DNA, the CDR3 is TGCGCCAGCAGCTTGGCCGGCGGACCCACAGATACGCAGTATTTT.